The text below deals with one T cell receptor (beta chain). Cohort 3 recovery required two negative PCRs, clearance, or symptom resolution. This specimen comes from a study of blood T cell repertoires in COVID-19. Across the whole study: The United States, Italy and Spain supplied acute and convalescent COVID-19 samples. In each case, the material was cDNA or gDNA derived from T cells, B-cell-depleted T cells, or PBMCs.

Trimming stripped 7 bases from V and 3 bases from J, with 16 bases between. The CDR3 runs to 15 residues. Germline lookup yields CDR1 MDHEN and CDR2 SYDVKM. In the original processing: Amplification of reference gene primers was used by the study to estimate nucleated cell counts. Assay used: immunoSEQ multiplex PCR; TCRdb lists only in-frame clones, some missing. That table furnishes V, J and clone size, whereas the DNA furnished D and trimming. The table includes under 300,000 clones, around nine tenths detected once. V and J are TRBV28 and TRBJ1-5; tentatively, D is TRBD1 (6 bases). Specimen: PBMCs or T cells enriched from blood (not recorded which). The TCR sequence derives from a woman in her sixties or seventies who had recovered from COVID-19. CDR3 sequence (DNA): TGTGCCAGCAACCTCCTCCGGGACATCAATCAGCCCCAGCATTTT. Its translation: CASNLLRDINQPQHF. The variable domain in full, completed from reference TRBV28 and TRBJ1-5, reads DVKVTQSSRYLVKRTGEKVFLECVQDMDHENMFWYRQDPGLGLRLIYFSYDVKMKEKGDIPEGYSVSREKKERFSLILESASTNQTSMYLCASNLLRDINQPQHFGDGTRLSIL.